A single sample gave rise to the 20 T cell receptor beta chains below, sequenced in a study of radiotherapy plus CTLA-4 blockade in lung cancer. Clones were read by immunoSEQ multiplex PCR, and TCRdb kept only the in-frame ones, dropping some. The repertoire holds 100,000 to 150,000 clones, with approximately 84% as singletons. The sequencing used peripheral blood, collected from a patient treated with radiotherapy plus ipilimumab. Receptors originate from a human donor with non-small cell lung cancer who had a partial response to radiotherapy plus ipilimumab.

The J gene is TRBJ1-3, the V gene TRBV28, with TRBD1 matching over 7 bases. Germline loops: CDR1 MDHEN, CDR2 SYDVKM. The trim removed 4 bases at V and 4 bases at J, leaving 4 bases unmatched. CDR3 length equals 14 residues. The CDR3, as DNA: TGTGCCAGCAGTTCTACAGGGGACGGAAACACCATATATTTT. Translating gives CASSSTGDGNTIYF.

This clone has only a few counts. The chain has TRBV28 and TRBJ2-2; 9 bases are a match to TRBD2. From germline, CDR1 is MDHEN and CDR2 SYDVKM. This CDR3 is built from 14 residues. V gave up 8 bases and J gave up 13 bases; unmatched junction bases: 14. The CDR3 nucleotides read TGTGCCAGCGCGGGACTAGCACTACCCCCGGCGCTGTTTTTT. Translation gives CASAGLALPPALFF.

This chain uses TRBV7-3 with TRBJ1-4, with D hard to call. The CDR3 contains 16 residues. Trimming took off 5 bases at V and 0 bases at J, with 13 bases between the two ends. Looked up from germline, CDR1 is SGHTA and CDR2 is FQGTGA. Written as DNA, the CDR3 is TGTGCCAGCAGCCCCTCCTCCGGGGCAACTAATGAAAAACTGTTTTTT. Its protein is CASSPSSGATNEKLFF.

This chain uses TRBV15 with TRBJ2-1; maybe TRBD1 (6 bases). With 6 bases removed from V and 9 bases from J, the gap between germline ends came to 15 bases. The V gene's germline CDR1 is LNHNV and CDR2 YYDKDF (reference sequence). CDR3 size: 13 residues. This CDR3 is CATRPIQGSEQFF. The CDR3 coding sequence is TGTGCCACCAGGCCTATTCAGGGGAGTGAGCAGTTCTTC. The full variable domain, rest sourced from reference TRBV15 and TRBJ2-1, is DAMVIQNPRYQVTQFGKPVTLSCSQTLNHNVMYWYQQKSSQAPKLLFHYYDKDFNNEADTPDNFQSRRPNTSFCFLDIRSPGLGDTAMYLCATRPIQGSEQFFGPGTRLTVL.

This rearrangement joins TRBV11-3 to TRBJ1-3; 8 bases align to TRBD2. The DNA end is more similar to TRBJ2-2, so the J call may be wrong. The CDR3 totals 17 residues. Per germline, CDR1 SGHNT and CDR2 YENEEA. The DNA for the CDR3 is TGTGCCAGCAGCTTAAAAAGCGGGAGTATTGGCACCGGGGAGCTGTTTTTT. Translating it yields CASSLKSGSIGTGELFF.

The chain carries TRBV30 and TRBJ2-2; 13 bases map to TRBD2. Germline loops: CDR1 GTSNPN, CDR2 SVGIG (reference sequence). V trimming: 7 bases; J trimming: 8 bases; junction bases outside the gene matches: 4. This CDR3 has 13 residues. CDR3 coding DNA: TGTGCCTTACTAGCGGGAGGGAGGGGGGAGCTGTTTTTT. Translating it yields CALLAGGRGELFF.

In this sample, this clone turned up a few times. The chain joins TRBV7-2 to TRBJ2-1; 10 bases line up with TRBD1. CDR3 length: 14 amino acids. With V trimmed by 3 bases and J by 7 bases, 3 bases remained unmatched. Looked up from germline, CDR1 is SGHTA and CDR2 is FQGNSA. CDR3 protein: CASSFRTGGNEQFF. The CDR3 DNA follows: TGTGCCAGCAGCTTTCGGACAGGGGGGAATGAGCAGTTCTTC. Variable domain in full (rest from reference TRBV7-2 and TRBJ2-1): GAGVSQSPSNKVTEKGKDVELRCDPISGHTALYWYRQSLGQGLEFLIYFQGNSAPDKSGLPSDRFSAERTGGSVSTLTIQRTQQEDSAVYLCASSFRTGGNEQFFGPGTRLTVL.

V gene TRBV5-4 combines with J gene TRBJ2-2; 9 bases align to TRBD2. This CDR3 region has 15 residues. V shed 4 bases, J shed 7 bases, and the junction held 8 bases outside the gene matches. The V gene's germline CDR1 is SGHNT and CDR2 YYREEE (reference sequence). The CDR3 protein is CASSRSGTSIGELFF. The CDR3 DNA sequence: TGTGCCAGCAGCCGATCCGGGACTAGCATCGGGGAGCTGTTTTTT.

The gene calls are TRBV5-1 and TRBJ2-3; 8 bases align to TRBD2. The V gene end was trimmed by 2 bases and the J gene end by 6 bases; junction bases not matched to a gene: 5. Germline V CDR1 and CDR2: SGHRS, YFSETQ. The CDR3 sequence is 14 residues long. The CDR3 protein is CASSLLSGSDTQYF. Here the CDR3 DNA reads TGCGCCAGCAGCTTATTAAGCGGGAGTGATACGCAGTATTTT.

The V and J genes are TRBV5-1 and TRBJ2-7; 11 bases fit TRBD1. Germline CDR1 and CDR2: SGHRS and YFSETQ. V trimming: 5 bases; J trimming: 5 bases; junction bases outside the gene matches: 9. There are 15 residues in the CDR3. This CDR3 is CASRTGTGGIDEQYV. The CDR3 coding sequence is TGCGCCAGCAGGACCGGGACAGGGGGTATAGACGAGCAGTACGTC.

The chain links TRBV27 to TRBJ2-3; 8 bases map to TRBD1. V was pared by 5 bases and J by 2 bases, with 18 bases of the junction left unmatched. Germline loops: CDR1 MNHEY, CDR2 SMNVEV (reference sequence). The CDR3 loop spans 19 amino acids. The CDR3 coding sequence is TGTGCCAGCAGTAAAATCCCCAAGACAGGGGTAGGATACACAGATACGCAGTATTTT. It encodes CASSKIPKTGVGYTDTQYF.

The chain links TRBV18 to TRBJ2-5; the D gene is possibly TRBD1 (6 bases). The DNA end favors TRBJ2-7, so the J call may be wrong. The CDR3 contains 15 residues. Looked up from germline, CDR1 is KGHSH and CDR2 is LQKENI. CDR3 in amino acids: CASSPAAGDRYEQYF. The CDR3 region has the DNA TGTGCCAGCTCACCAGCGGCAGGGGACCGGTACGAGCAGTACTTC.

This chain links TRBV28 with TRBJ1-2; 9 nucleotides align to TRBD1. The CDR3 is made up of 14 amino acids. J lost 4 bases, V lost 5 bases, and 5 bases had no gene match. Per germline, CDR1 MDHEN and CDR2 SYDVKM. This CDR3 reads CASSRTGVSYGYTF. Here the CDR3 DNA reads TGTGCCAGCAGTCGGACAGGGGTTTCCTATGGCTACACCTTC.

The chain employs TRBV19 and TRBJ2-1, with TRBD2 as a possible D gene (6 bases). The CDR3 has 15 amino acids. In germline, CDR1 is LNHDA, CDR2 SQIVND (reference sequence). V gave up 6 bases and J gave up 1 base, with 13 bases separating them. For the CDR3, the DNA is TGTGCCAGTAGCCCGAAACTAGCTTCCTACAATGAGCAGTTCTTC. Its protein is CASSPKLASYNEQFF.

This chain joins TRBV4-2 and TRBJ1-1; tentatively, D is TRBD1 (6 bases). Trimming left V 4 bases short and J 1 base short, with 10 bases between. The CDR3 length is 14 residues. CDR1 is LGHNA and CDR2 is YNFKEQ in the germline V gene. The CDR3 spells CASSPDSKNTEAFF. The DNA for the CDR3 is TGTGCCAGCAGCCCGGACAGCAAGAACACTGAAGCTTTCTTT.

This sequence joins TRBV28 and TRBJ1-5; 9 bases agree with TRBD1. V shed 6 bases and J 4 bases; nucleotides not matched to a gene: 4. The CDR3 has 14 residues. The germline gives CDR1 MDHEN, CDR2 SYDVKM. Here the CDR3 DNA reads TGTGCCAGCAGCACCGGGACAGGGAATCAGCCCCAGCATTTT. It encodes CASSTGTGNQPQHF.

V and J are TRBV6-1 and TRBJ2-6, with D uncertain. The CDR3 consists of 13 residues. CDR1 and CDR2 from the germline V gene are MNHNS and SASEGT. V was cut by 7 bases and J by 2 bases, with 6 bases left in between. The CDR3 sequence is CASTPAGANVLTF. The CDR3 DNA sequence: TGTGCCAGCACCCCAGCTGGGGCCAACGTCCTGACTTTC.

This clone has just a few counts. Different DNA sequences within this sample yield the same CDR3. In DNA form, the CDR3 reads TGTGCCAGCAGCCCTACGACAGGGCGCTATGGCTACACCTTC. Protein sequence: CASSPTTGRYGYTF. The rearrangement joins TRBV28 to TRBJ1-2, with 7 positions matching TRBD1. This CDR3 comprises 14 residues. Trimming took 6 bases from V and 4 from J; bases not matched to a gene: 8. The germline V gene has CDR1 MDHEN and CDR2 SYDVKM.

The chain carries TRBV6-1 and TRBJ2-7; unclear D gene. The CDR3 loop spans 14 amino acids. Germline V CDR1 and CDR2: MNHNS, SASEGT. V gave up 3 bases and J gave up 2 bases, with 11 bases separating them. The chain's CDR3 is CASSDWAGTYEQYF. The CDR3 bases are TGTGCCAGCAGTGATTGGGCAGGTACCTACGAGCAGTACTTC.

The gene calls are TRBV7-8 and TRBJ2-3; D is uncertain. CDR3 length: 13 amino acids. Trimming stripped 5 bases from V and 5 bases from J, with 11 bases between. Per germline, CDR1 SGHVS and CDR2 FQNEAQ. The chain's CDR3 is CASSPSVRDTQYF. The CDR3 nucleotides are TGTGCCAGCAGCCCCTCGGTACGAGATACGCAGTATTTT.